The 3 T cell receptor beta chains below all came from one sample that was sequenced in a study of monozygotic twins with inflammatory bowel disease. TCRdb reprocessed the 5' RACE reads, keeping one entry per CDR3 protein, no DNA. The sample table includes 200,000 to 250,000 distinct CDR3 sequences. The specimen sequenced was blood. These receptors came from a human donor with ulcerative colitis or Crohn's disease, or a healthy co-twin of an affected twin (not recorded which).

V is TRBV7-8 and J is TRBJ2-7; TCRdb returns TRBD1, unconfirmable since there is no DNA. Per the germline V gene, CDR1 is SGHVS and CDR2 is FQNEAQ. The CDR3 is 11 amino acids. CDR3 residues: CASSLGTAPSF.

This CDR3 reads CASSSAWRAKGDQPQHF. The V gene is TRBV7-8, the J gene TRBJ1-5. This CDR3 has 17 amino acids. Looked up from germline, CDR1 is SGHVS and CDR2 is FQNEAQ.

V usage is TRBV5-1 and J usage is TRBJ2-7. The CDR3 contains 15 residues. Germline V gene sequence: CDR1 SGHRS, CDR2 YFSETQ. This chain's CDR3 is CASSFPVVGMGEQYF.